This is a list of T cell receptor beta chains from one sample in a study of sequential checkpoint blockade in melanoma. This table comes from immunoSEQ multiplex PCR, and its TCRdb copy is limited to in-frame clones, with some not included. The data hold around 18,000 clones, with 55% to 75% observed a single time. The sequenced sample was CD8+ T cells sorted from blood (inferred from file names), obtained from a patient given nivolumab and ipilimumab in sequence. The receptors shown here come from a human donor with melanoma. CDR3s include the opening cysteine and the closing phenylalanine or tryptophan. Each record gives: CDR3 DNA, CDR3 protein, J gene, D gene, V gene, clone size. The D gene is left open where the match is weak. Size is stated for part of the rows, as once, few or many counts, or as a class when the clone is expanded.

CDR3nt: TGCGCCAGCAGCCAAGACCCCACAGGGGTTGAAGCTTTCTTT
CDR3aa: CASSQDPTGVEAFF
j_gene: TRBJ1-1
d_gene: TRBD1
v_gene: TRBV4-1
abundance: once

CDR3nt: TGTGCCAGCAGCTTTGGACAGACGGGTCAGCCCCAGCATTTT
CDR3aa: CASSFGQTGQPQHF
j_gene: TRBJ1-5
d_gene: .
v_gene: TRBV6-5
abundance: .

CDR3nt: TGTGCCAGCGGTCCGACAGGGGGCGCTTCGTTTTATGGCTACACCTTC
CDR3aa: CASGPTGGASFYGYTF
j_gene: TRBJ1-2
d_gene: TRBD1
v_gene: TRBV5-5
abundance: .

CDR3nt: TGTGCCAGCAGAGGTAGCGGGAGAGCCGGTGAGCAGTTCTTC
CDR3aa: CASRGSGRAGEQFF
j_gene: TRBJ2-1
d_gene: TRBD2
v_gene: TRBV7-9
abundance: few

CDR3nt: TGTGCCAGCAGTTACTCCGCTCCCAGGGGGCTGGATGGCTACACCTTC
CDR3aa: CASSYSAPRGLDGYTF
j_gene: TRBJ1-2
d_gene: TRBD1
v_gene: TRBV6-4
abundance: few

CDR3nt: TGTGCCAGCAGGGGGGGGATCGAGCAGTACTTC
CDR3aa: CASRGGIEQYF
j_gene: TRBJ2-7
d_gene: TRBD2
v_gene: TRBV14
abundance: .

CDR3nt: TGTGCCAGCAGCTTAGCTAGCGGGGGGCCCTACGAGCAGTACTTC
CDR3aa: CASSLASGGPYEQYF
j_gene: TRBJ2-7
d_gene: TRBD2
v_gene: TRBV13
abundance: .

CDR3nt: TGTGCCAGCAGCTTACCGGGGACCGGGGAGCTGTTTTTT
CDR3aa: CASSLPGTGELFF
j_gene: TRBJ2-2
d_gene: .
v_gene: TRBV7-9
abundance: .

CDR3nt: TGTGCCAGCAGCGGGGGGGATGAGCAGTTCTTC
CDR3aa: CASSGGDEQFF
j_gene: TRBJ2-1
d_gene: .
v_gene: TRBV9
abundance: .

CDR3nt: TGTGCCAGCAGCTTATCGCTCGGGTACGAGCAGTACTTC
CDR3aa: CASSLSLGYEQYF
j_gene: TRBJ2-7
d_gene: .
v_gene: TRBV7-3
abundance: .

CDR3nt: TGTGCGTCAGGGGGCACTGAAGCTTTCTTT
CDR3aa: CASGGTEAFF
j_gene: TRBJ1-1
d_gene: TRBD1
v_gene: TRBV6-6
abundance: .

CDR3nt: TGTGCCAGCAGCTTGGATGGGACTTCAAAGAATGAGCAGTTCTTC
CDR3aa: CASSLDGTSKNEQFF
j_gene: TRBJ2-1
d_gene: .
v_gene: TRBV7-9
abundance: .

CDR3nt: TGTGCCAGCAGCCACCGACAGGCCCCAGATACGCAGTATTTT
CDR3aa: CASSHRQAPDTQYF
j_gene: TRBJ2-3
d_gene: .
v_gene: TRBV11-3
abundance: few

CDR3nt: TGTGCCAGCAGCAGGGGACTAGCGGCCGTCTACAATGAGCAGTTCTTC
CDR3aa: CASSRGLAAVYNEQFF
j_gene: TRBJ2-1
d_gene: TRBD2
v_gene: TRBV5-6
abundance: .

CDR3nt: TGCGCCAGCAGCTCTAGCGGGGGCCATGAGCAGTTCTTC
CDR3aa: CASSSSGGHEQFF
j_gene: TRBJ2-1
d_gene: TRBD2
v_gene: TRBV5-1
abundance: once

CDR3nt: TGTGCCAGCAGTCCCGGGATGGGAGGGGAAAAACTGTTTTTT
CDR3aa: CASSPGMGGEKLFF
j_gene: TRBJ1-4
d_gene: .
v_gene: TRBV27
abundance: .

CDR3nt: TGTGCCAGCAGCTTCGGACAGGGGAATGTCGGGGAGCTGTTTTTT
CDR3aa: CASSFGQGNVGELFF
j_gene: TRBJ2-2
d_gene: TRBD1
v_gene: TRBV11-3
abundance: once

CDR3nt: TGTGCCAGCAGCACTAGCGGGAATCACTACGAGCAGTACTTC
CDR3aa: CASSTSGNHYEQYF
j_gene: TRBJ2-7
d_gene: TRBD2
v_gene: TRBV11-1
abundance: .

CDR3nt: TGCGCCAGCAGCCAAGACCAGGGAATATGGAATGAAAAACTGTTTTTT
CDR3aa: CASSQDQGIWNEKLFF
j_gene: TRBJ1-4
d_gene: .
v_gene: TRBV4-3
abundance: .

CDR3nt: TGCGCCAGCAGCCGACCCGGGACTAGCATTCAGCCCCAGCATTTT
CDR3aa: CASSRPGTSIQPQHF
j_gene: TRBJ1-5
d_gene: .
v_gene: TRBV4-1
abundance: .

CDR3nt: TGTGCCAGCAGTCCGATAGTTAACTATGGCTACACCTTC
CDR3aa: CASSPIVNYGYTF
j_gene: TRBJ1-2
d_gene: .
v_gene: TRBV27
abundance: .

CDR3nt: TGTGCCAGCAGTTTATCGACGGGAAGTGTGTTCTACGAGCAGTACTTC
CDR3aa: CASSLSTGSVFYEQYF
j_gene: TRBJ2-7
d_gene: .
v_gene: TRBV27
abundance: .

CDR3nt: TGCGCCAGCAGCCAAGATGATCGCCCAACTAGCGTAAGCTCCTACAATGAGCAGTTCTTC
CDR3aa: CASSQDDRPTSVSSYNEQFF
j_gene: TRBJ2-1
d_gene: TRBD2
v_gene: TRBV4-3
abundance: .